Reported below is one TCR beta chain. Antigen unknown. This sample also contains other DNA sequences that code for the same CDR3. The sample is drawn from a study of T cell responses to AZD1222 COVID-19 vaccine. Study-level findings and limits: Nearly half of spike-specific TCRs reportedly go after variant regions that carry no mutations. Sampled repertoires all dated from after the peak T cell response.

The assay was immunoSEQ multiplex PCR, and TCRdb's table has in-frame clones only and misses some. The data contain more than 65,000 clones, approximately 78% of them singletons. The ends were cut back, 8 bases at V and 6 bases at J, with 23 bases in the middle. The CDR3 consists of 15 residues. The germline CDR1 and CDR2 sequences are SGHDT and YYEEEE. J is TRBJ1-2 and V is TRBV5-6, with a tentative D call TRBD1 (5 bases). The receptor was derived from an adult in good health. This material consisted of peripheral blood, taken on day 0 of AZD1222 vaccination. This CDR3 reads CASLSKVWGSDGYTF. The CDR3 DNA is TGTGCCAGTCTATCTAAAGTTTGGGGGTCGGATGGCTACACCTTC.